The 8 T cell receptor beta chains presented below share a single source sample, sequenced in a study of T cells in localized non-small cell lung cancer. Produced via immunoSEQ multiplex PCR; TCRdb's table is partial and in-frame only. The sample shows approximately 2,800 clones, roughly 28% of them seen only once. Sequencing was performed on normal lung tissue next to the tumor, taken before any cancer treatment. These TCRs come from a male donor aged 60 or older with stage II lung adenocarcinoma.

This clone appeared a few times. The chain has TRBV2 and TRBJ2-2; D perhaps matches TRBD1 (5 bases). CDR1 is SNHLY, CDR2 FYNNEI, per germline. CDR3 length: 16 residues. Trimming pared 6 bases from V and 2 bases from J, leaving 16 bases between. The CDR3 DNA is TGTGCCAGCAGCACCCAGGGCCAATTTAACACCGGGGAGCTGTTTTTT. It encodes CASSTQGQFNTGELFF.

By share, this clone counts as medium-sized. The chain's CDR3 is CASSHPDREETQYF. The CDR3, as DNA: TGTGCCAGCAGCCACCCGGACAGGGAAGAGACCCAGTACTTC. This sequence joins TRBV11-3 and TRBJ2-5; 8 nucleotides match TRBD1. The CDR3 contains 14 residues. Losses at the gene ends were 5 bases for V and 3 bases for J; bases not matched to a gene: 5. Germline CDR1 reads SGHNT; CDR2 reads YENEEA.

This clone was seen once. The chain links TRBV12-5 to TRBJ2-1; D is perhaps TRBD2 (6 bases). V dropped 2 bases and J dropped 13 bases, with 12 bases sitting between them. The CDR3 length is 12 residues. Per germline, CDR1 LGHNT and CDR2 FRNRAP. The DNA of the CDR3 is TGTGCTAGTGGTTTGTCCCGGGACTCCCAGTTCTTC. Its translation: CASGLSRDSQFF.

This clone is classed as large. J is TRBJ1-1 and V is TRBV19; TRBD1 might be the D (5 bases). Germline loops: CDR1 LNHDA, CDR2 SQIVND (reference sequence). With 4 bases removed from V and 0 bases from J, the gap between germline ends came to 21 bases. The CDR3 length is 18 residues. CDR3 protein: CASSTYRQMSNMNTEAFF. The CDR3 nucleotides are TGTGCCAGTAGTACCTACCGACAGATGTCAAACATGAACACTGAAGCTTTCTTT.

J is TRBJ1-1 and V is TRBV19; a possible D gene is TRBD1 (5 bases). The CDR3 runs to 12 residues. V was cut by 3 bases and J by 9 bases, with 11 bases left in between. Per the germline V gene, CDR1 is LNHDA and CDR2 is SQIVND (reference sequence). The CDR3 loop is CASSILRGKAFF. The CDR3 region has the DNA TGTGCCAGTAGTATTCTTCGGGGGAAAGCTTTCTTT.

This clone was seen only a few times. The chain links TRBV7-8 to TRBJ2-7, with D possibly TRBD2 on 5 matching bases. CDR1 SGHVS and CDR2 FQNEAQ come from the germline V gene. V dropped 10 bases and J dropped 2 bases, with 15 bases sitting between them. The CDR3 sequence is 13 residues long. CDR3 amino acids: CATEEEFTYEQYF. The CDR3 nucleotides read TGTGCCACAGAGGAGGAATTTACCTACGAGCAGTACTTC.

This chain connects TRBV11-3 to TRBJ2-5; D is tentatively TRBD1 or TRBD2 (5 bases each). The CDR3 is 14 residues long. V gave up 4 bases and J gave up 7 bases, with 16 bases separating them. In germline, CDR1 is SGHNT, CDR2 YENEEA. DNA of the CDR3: TGTGCCAGCAGCTCTGGTCGGGGACGTGGGACCCAGTACTTC. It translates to CASSSGRGRGTQYF. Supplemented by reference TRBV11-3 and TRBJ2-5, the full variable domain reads EAGVVQSPRYKIIEKKQPVAFWCNPISGHNTLYWYLQNLGQGPELLIRYENEEAVDDSQLPKDRFSAERLKGVDSTLKIQPAELGDSAVYLCASSSGRGRGTQYFGPGTRLLVL.

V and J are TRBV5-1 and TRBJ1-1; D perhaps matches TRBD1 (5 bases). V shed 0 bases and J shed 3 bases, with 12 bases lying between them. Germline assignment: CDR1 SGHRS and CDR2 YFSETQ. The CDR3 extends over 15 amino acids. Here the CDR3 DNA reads TGCGCCAGCAGCTTGGAGGGGATAATAGACACTGAAGCTTTCTTT. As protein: CASSLEGIIDTEAFF.